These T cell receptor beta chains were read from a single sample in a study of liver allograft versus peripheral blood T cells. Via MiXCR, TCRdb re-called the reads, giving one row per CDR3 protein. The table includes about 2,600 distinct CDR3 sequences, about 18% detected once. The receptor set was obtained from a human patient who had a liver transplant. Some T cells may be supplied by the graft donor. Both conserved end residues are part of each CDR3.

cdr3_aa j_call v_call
CASSLSFRGSTEAFF TRBJ1-1 TRBV27
CASSPGQGSPYEQYF TRBJ2-7 TRBV27
CASSLGVSANYGYTF TRBJ1-2 TRBV7-9
CASSSGQVLPAEAFF TRBJ1-1 TRBV2
CASSPETQGGHTEAFF TRBJ1-1 TRBV3-1
CSARDLETQYF TRBJ2-5 TRBV20-1
CASSLGPSDEQFF TRBJ2-1 TRBV11-2
CASSLEDSPSQPQHF TRBJ1-5 TRBV12-3/TRBV12-4
CASSIRTDWVPGGPKNIQYF TRBJ2-4 TRBV6-1
CASSPRDRDEQYF TRBJ2-7 TRBV19
CASSPPGGFYGYTF TRBJ1-2 TRBV18
CASKFRDSYTEAFF TRBJ1-1 TRBV6-1
CASSFWGANTGELFF TRBJ2-2 TRBV27
CASSSGLAGGQDTQYF TRBJ2-3 TRBV7-9
CSVEGGPFEQYF TRBJ2-7 TRBV29-1
CASSAGTVMHF TRBJ1-5 TRBV25-1
CASSLGAGNQPQHF TRBJ1-5 TRBV7-9
CASSLYFLGGLDNEQFF TRBJ2-1 TRBV27
CASSLVSGNTGELFF TRBJ2-2 TRBV18
CSVSKESLGGGYTF TRBJ1-2 TRBV29-1
CATSDPTSDENHEQFF TRBJ2-1 TRBV24-1
CASSPPSGGPGDTQYF TRBJ2-3 TRBV9
CASTQGGNTEAFF TRBJ1-1 TRBV28
CASSSTPNTEAFF TRBJ1-1 TRBV11-2
CATSRDRSQPQHF TRBJ1-5 TRBV15
CASSLSHRGYTEAFF TRBJ1-1 TRBV27
CASSYPGGDTQYF TRBJ2-3 TRBV6-5
CASSVEGGGPADTQYF TRBJ2-3 TRBV9
CASSPGTAGEQFF TRBJ2-1 TRBV5-4
CASSVEGGVSTDTQYF TRBJ2-3 TRBV9
CASSLMGRSATDTQYF TRBJ2-3 TRBV7-3
CASRGLAGGLYNEQFF TRBJ2-1 TRBV27
CASSSGTGGYYNEQFF TRBJ2-1 TRBV27
CSGSKRNQETQYF TRBJ2-5 TRBV29-1
CASSLGTGSNQPQHF TRBJ1-5 TRBV5-6
CASSLAGGHTGELFF TRBJ2-2 TRBV7-9
CASTIRTSGAYEQYF TRBJ2-7 TRBV6-2/TRBV6-3
CASKEGGDAYEQYF TRBJ2-7 TRBV6-1
CASSEKAGSSYNSPLHF TRBJ1-6 TRBV6-1